The clone carrying this T cell receptor beta chain was seen more than once but under ten times. Antigen unknown. Trimming took 8 bases from V and 2 from J; bases not matched to a gene: 7. The CDR3 covers 14 residues. Germline loops: CDR1 SGHRS, CDR2 YFSETQ. TCRdb ran MiXCR on the 5' RACE reads and lists one entry per CDR3 protein. The profile shows approximately 8,200 distinct CDR3 sequences, roughly 65% of them singletons. Study-level points and caveats: Tumor memory CD4+ T cell TCR gene usage clustered with blood and lymph node memory CD4+ cells and lymph node naive CD4+ cells.

Source material: tumor-infiltrating naive CD4+ T cells sorted from the breast tumor. Described subset: naive CD4+ T cells, CD4+CD45RA+CD25-. The chain has TRBV5-1 and TRBJ2-3, with TRBD1 identical over 8 bases. The sequence was obtained from a female donor with breast cancer. The CDR3 protein is CASSQGVYTDTQYF. The CDR3 nucleotides read TGCGCCAGTTCACAGGGGGTGTACACAGATACGCAGTATTTT.